These 5 T cell receptor beta chains share one sample of origin, sequenced in a study of cytomegalovirus exposure and HLA in healthy donors. Profiling relied on immunoSEQ multiplex PCR, and the TCRdb table lists in-frame clones only, not all of them. The sample contains hundreds of thousands of clones, around 87% of which appear only once. Sequenced sample: PBMCs. Every receptor here comes from a young woman in good health and CMV-seropositive.

The chain links TRBV6-1 to TRBJ2-5; perhaps TRBD1 as D (6 bases). In germline, CDR1 is MNHNS, CDR2 SASEGT. The CDR3 runs to 15 residues. With 6 bases removed from V and 1 base from J, the gap between germline ends came to 15 bases. In DNA form, the CDR3 reads TGTGCCAGCAGGGAGAGACAGGCCATCCAAGAGACCCAGTACTTC. Encoded protein: CASRERQAIQETQYF.

The V call is TRBV11-3, the J call TRBJ2-2; D call uncertain. Trimming removed 3 bases from V and 2 bases from J, with 7 bases in between. CDR1 and CDR2 from the germline V gene are SGHNT and YENEEA. The length of the CDR3 is 14 residues. CDR3 coding DNA: TGTGCCAGCAGCTTGTCAGTTAACACCGGGGAGCTGTTTTTT. Translating gives CASSLSVNTGELFF.

This chain uses TRBV5-1 with TRBJ2-7; 9 positions agree with TRBD2. This CDR3 comprises 17 residues. V shed 2 bases and J 4 bases; nucleotides not matched to a gene: 13. Germline V gene data show CDR1 as SGHRS and CDR2 as YFSETQ. In DNA, the CDR3 is TGCGCCAGCAGCTTCTTGGGCGGGAGGGCTTCAGGGTACGAGCAGTACTTC. This gives the protein CASSFLGGRASGYEQYF. The whole variable domain, remainder taken from reference TRBV5-1 and TRBJ2-7, is KAGVTQTPRYLIKTRGQQVTLSCSPISGHRSVSWYQQTPGQGLQFLFEYFSETQRNKGNFPGRFSGRQFSNSRSEMNVSTLELGDSALYLCASSFLGGRASGYEQYFGPGTRLTVT.

This CDR3 is CASSAGHIQPQHF. CDR3 DNA: TGTGCCAGCAGCGCCGGACATATTCAGCCCCAGCATTTT. This rearrangement joins TRBV6-1 to TRBJ1-5; weak D call: TRBD1 (5 bases). The CDR3 is 13 amino acids. Germline values: CDR1 MNHNS, CDR2 SASEGT. Deletions cut 6 bases from V and 6 bases from J, with 12 bases between.

V and J are TRBV12-5 and TRBJ1-1; 7 positions agree with TRBD1. The germline V gene has CDR1 LGHNT and CDR2 FRNRAP. The CDR3 has 17 amino acids. V trimming: 0 bases; J trimming: 1 base; junction bases outside the gene matches: 8. DNA of the CDR3: TGTGCTAGTGGTTTGGTACTAACAGGGGATTCGAACACTGAAGCTTTCTTT. Translation: CASGLVLTGDSNTEAFF.